This is a list of T cell receptor beta chains from one sample in a study of blood T cells in healthy people across ages. TCRdb reprocessed the 5' RACE reads with MiXCR, giving one entry per CDR3 protein. This sample has 850,000 to 1,000,000 distinct CDR3 sequences, with about 48% found just once. The material sequenced was blood. These receptors were taken from a man aged 30-40 years in good health. Each CDR3 is given with its conserved first and last residue. The order of the fields is clone size, V gene, J gene, D gene, CDR3 protein, CDR3 DNA. The D gene is left open where the match is weak. Size is stated for part of the rows, as once, few or many counts, or as a class when the clone is expanded.

size: NA
V: TRBV4-3
J: TRBJ2-5
D: NA
CDR3: CASSQDGGWETQYF
DNA: TGCGCCAGCAGCCAAGATGGGGGGTGGGAGACCCAGTACTTC

size: few
V: TRBV7-8
J: TRBJ1-4
D: NA
CDR3: CASSLRDISNEKLFF
DNA: TGTGCCAGCAGCCTACGGGACATATCTAATGAAAAACTGTTTTTT

size: NA
V: TRBV20-1
J: TRBJ2-5
D: TRBD1
CDR3: CSARAPGQETQYF
DNA: TGCAGTGCTAGGGCGCCGGGACAGGAGACCCAGTACTTC

size: few
V: TRBV25-1
J: TRBJ2-7
D: TRBD1
CDR3: CASSDGGQGKNEQYF
DNA: TGTGCCAGCAGTGATGGGGGACAGGGTAAGAACGAGCAGTACTTC

size: NA
V: TRBV9
J: TRBJ2-2
D: NA
CDR3: CASSEGRALFF
DNA: TGTGCCAGCAGCGAGGGACGGGCGCTGTTTTTT

size: NA
V: TRBV20-1
J: TRBJ2-7
D: NA
CDR3: CSAASHLDRRYEQYF
DNA: TGCAGTGCTGCCTCCCACCTCGACAGGCGCTACGAGCAGTACTTC

size: many
V: TRBV3-1
J: TRBJ1-5
D: NA
CDR3: CASSQRTGNQPQHF
DNA: TGTGCCAGCAGCCAAAGAACGGGGAATCAGCCCCAGCATTTT

size: few
V: TRBV4-1
J: TRBJ1-5
D: NA
CDR3: CASSPWPGSAGQPQHF
DNA: TGCGCCAGCAGCCCCTGGCCTGGCTCCGCGGGCCAGCCCCAGCATTTT

size: NA
V: TRBV5-1
J: TRBJ2-3
D: TRBD2
CDR3: CASSLKDSGGANTDTQYF
DNA: TGCGCCAGCAGCTTGAAAGATAGCGGGGGGGCCAACACAGATACGCAGTATTTT

size: NA
V: TRBV6-1
J: TRBJ2-5
D: NA
CDR3: CASSGMRPGQETQYF
DNA: TGTGCCAGCAGTGGGATGCGGCCGGGCCAAGAGACCCAGTACTTC

size: NA
V: TRBV13
J: TRBJ1-6
D: TRBD1
CDR3: CASSSWDSNSPLHF
DNA: TGTGCCAGCAGCTCATGGGACAGCAATTCACCCCTCCACTTT

size: NA
V: TRBV4-3
J: TRBJ2-3
D: NA
CDR3: CASSHTIIRDTTADTQYF
DNA: TGCGCCAGCAGCCACACCATCATCCGGGACACGACGGCGGATACGCAGTATTTT

size: few
V: TRBV29-1
J: TRBJ1-4
D: TRBD1
CDR3: CSVDSGQGDEKLFF
DNA: TGCAGCGTTGACTCGGGACAGGGTGATGAAAAACTGTTTTTT

size: NA
V: TRBV4-2
J: TRBJ2-3
D: NA
CDR3: CASSQDGTPSTDTQYF
DNA: TGTGCCAGCAGCCAAGACGGGACTCCCTCCACAGATACGCAGTATTTT

size: NA
V: TRBV5-1
J: TRBJ1-2
D: NA
CDR3: CASSLEVRSQSNYGYTF
DNA: TGCGCCAGCAGCTTGGAAGTCAGGAGCCAATCTAACTATGGCTACACCTTC

size: few
V: TRBV6-2/TRBV6-3
J: TRBJ2-5
D: TRBD1
CDR3: CASSRGQGSPQETQYF
DNA: TGTGCCAGCAGTCGTGGACAGGGGTCTCCTCAAGAGACCCAGTACTTC

size: NA
V: TRBV20-1
J: TRBJ2-3
D: NA
CDR3: CSTEGDSWGGGDTQYF
DNA: TGCAGTACCGAGGGGGACTCATGGGGGGGTGGTGATACGCAGTATTTT

size: NA
V: TRBV29-1
J: TRBJ2-3
D: TRBD2
CDR3: CSAGRGDTDTQYF
DNA: TGCAGCGCTGGTCGGGGGGACACAGATACGCAGTATTTT

size: NA
V: TRBV6-5
J: TRBJ2-7
D: TRBD1
CDR3: CASSYGMGRGREQYF
DNA: TGTGCCAGCAGTTACGGGATGGGCAGGGGGCGAGAGCAGTACTTC

size: NA
V: TRBV2
J: TRBJ1-1
D: NA
CDR3: CASSPTISTEAFF
DNA: TGTGCCAGCAGTCCTACGATAAGCACTGAAGCTTTCTTT

size: few
V: TRBV18
J: TRBJ2-7
D: TRBD2
CDR3: CASSPTSGVNEQYF
DNA: TGTGCCAGCTCACCGACTAGCGGGGTAAACGAGCAGTACTTC

size: NA
V: TRBV7-2
J: TRBJ2-3
D: NA
CDR3: CASSLGTAGYSTDTQYF
DNA: TGTGCCAGCAGCTTAGGGACAGCGGGGTATAGCACAGATACGCAGTATTTT

size: once
V: TRBV2
J: TRBJ2-1
D: NA
CDR3: CASSDGHFGEQFF
DNA: TGTGCCAGCAGTGATGGGCATTTCGGGGAGCAGTTCTTC

size: many
V: TRBV7-6
J: TRBJ2-5
D: NA
CDR3: CASSFESRGETQYF
DNA: TGTGCCAGCAGCTTTGAAAGTCGGGGAGAGACCCAGTACTTC

size: NA
V: TRBV6-5
J: TRBJ2-1
D: TRBD1
CDR3: CASSPGTGGKAQFF
DNA: TGTGCCAGCAGTCCCGGGACAGGGGGCAAAGCGCAGTTCTTC

size: NA
V: TRBV6-5
J: TRBJ2-1
D: NA
CDR3: CASSYATVALYNEQFF
DNA: TGTGCCAGCAGTTACGCGACCGTTGCCCTTTACAATGAGCAGTTCTTC

size: many
V: TRBV20-1
J: TRBJ2-1
D: NA
CDR3: CSARGRNNEQFF
DNA: TGCAGTGCTAGAGGACGGAACAATGAGCAGTTCTTC

size: NA
V: TRBV20-1
J: TRBJ1-6
D: NA
CDR3: CSARVARINSPLHF
DNA: TGCAGTGCTAGAGTGGCCAGGATCAATTCACCCCTCCACTTT

size: NA
V: TRBV7-9
J: TRBJ1-1
D: NA
CDR3: CASSLDDAEAFF
DNA: TGTGCCAGCAGCTTGGATGACGCTGAAGCTTTCTTT

size: NA
V: TRBV6-5
J: TRBJ2-7
D: NA
CDR3: CASSVPGADQQYF
DNA: TGTGCCAGCAGCGTACCGGGGGCCGATCAGCAGTACTTC

size: NA
V: TRBV27
J: TRBJ1-6
D: TRBD1
CDR3: CASSLSGTGVNSPLHF
DNA: TGTGCCAGCAGTCTAAGCGGGACAGGGGTCAATTCACCCCTCCACTTT

size: NA
V: TRBV28
J: TRBJ1-2
D: NA
CDR3: CASRPGGTNYGYTF
DNA: TGTGCCAGCAGGCCCGGGGGGACGAACTATGGCTACACCTTC

size: few
V: TRBV7-9
J: TRBJ2-1
D: TRBD1
CDR3: CASSWTGPNAGEQFF
DNA: TGTGCCAGCAGCTGGACAGGCCCTAATGCCGGAGAGCAGTTCTTC

size: NA
V: TRBV4-1
J: TRBJ2-4
D: NA
CDR3: CASSQDRVGHIQYF
DNA: TGCGCCAGCAGCCAAGATCGGGTCGGGCACATTCAGTACTTC

size: few
V: TRBV7-9
J: TRBJ1-2
D: NA
CDR3: CASSLQDPRGDLGHGYTF
DNA: TGTGCCAGCAGCTTACAGGACCCCCGGGGGGACCTCGGACATGGCTACACCTTC

size: NA
V: TRBV7-2
J: TRBJ1-5
D: NA
CDR3: CASSLGGAGEPQHF
DNA: TGTGCCAGCAGCTTAGGAGGGGCTGGGGAGCCCCAGCATTTT

size: few
V: TRBV4-1
J: TRBJ2-1
D: TRBD2
CDR3: CASSQPGLADYNEQFF
DNA: TGCGCCAGCAGCCAACCCGGACTAGCGGACTACAATGAGCAGTTCTTC

size: NA
V: TRBV6-1
J: TRBJ2-5
D: TRBD1
CDR3: CASSSGTGSRVETQYF
DNA: TGTGCCAGCAGCTCCGGGACAGGGAGTCGAGTAGAGACCCAGTACTTC

size: few
V: TRBV3-1
J: TRBJ2-2
D: NA
CDR3: CASSLGIGELFF
DNA: TGTGCCAGCAGCCTAGGGATCGGGGAGCTGTTTTTT

size: NA
V: TRBV5-1
J: TRBJ2-3
D: NA
CDR3: CASSLYNPGTSTDTQYF
DNA: TGCGCCAGCAGCTTGTATAATCCAGGAACTAGCACAGATACGCAGTATTTT

size: NA
V: TRBV20-1
J: TRBJ1-2
D: NA
CDR3: CSAPTEHYGYTF
DNA: TGCAGTGCTCCGACAGAACACTATGGCTACACCTTC

size: few
V: TRBV4-2
J: TRBJ1-5
D: NA
CDR3: CASSQDGTFNQPQHF
DNA: TGTGCCAGCAGCCAAGACGGAACCTTCAATCAGCCCCAGCATTTT

size: NA
V: TRBV7-9
J: TRBJ2-2
D: NA
CDR3: CAGSSDGYTGELFF
DNA: TGTGCCGGCAGCTCGGACGGTTACACCGGGGAGCTGTTTTTT

size: NA
V: TRBV9
J: TRBJ1-6
D: NA
CDR3: CASKRSPTVLAPLHF
DNA: TGTGCCAGCAAAAGGTCCCCGACAGTCCTTGCACCCCTCCACTTT

size: NA
V: TRBV30
J: TRBJ1-6
D: NA
CDR3: CAFGTANSPLHF
DNA: TGTGCCTTCGGGACCGCGAATTCACCCCTCCACTTT

size: NA
V: TRBV12-3/TRBV12-4
J: TRBJ2-1
D: NA
CDR3: CASSANRLSSYNEQFF
DNA: TGTGCCAGCAGTGCCAACAGATTAAGCTCCTACAATGAGCAGTTCTTC

size: NA
V: TRBV12-3/TRBV12-4
J: TRBJ1-2
D: TRBD1
CDR3: CACSDRQGARGYTF
DNA: TGTGCCTGCAGTGACCGACAGGGGGCTCGGGGCTACACCTTC

size: many
V: TRBV6-5
J: TRBJ2-7
D: NA
CDR3: CASSFGQSYEQYF
DNA: TGTGCCAGCAGTTTCGGACAGTCCTACGAGCAGTACTTC

size: once
V: TRBV28
J: TRBJ2-3
D: NA
CDR3: CASSLTHGRRQISDTQYF
DNA: TGTGCCAGCAGTTTAACCCATGGACGCCGGCAGATTTCAGATACGCAGTATTTT

size: NA
V: TRBV4-2
J: TRBJ2-5
D: TRBD1
CDR3: CASSGDRGGETQYF
DNA: TGTGCCAGCAGCGGCGACAGGGGGGGAGAGACCCAGTACTTC

size: many
V: TRBV28
J: TRBJ2-7
D: NA
CDR3: CASRVLTGREQYF
DNA: TGTGCCAGCAGAGTTTTGACAGGGAGGGAGCAGTACTTC

size: NA
V: TRBV3-1
J: TRBJ2-5
D: NA
CDR3: CASSQEPGEETQYF
DNA: TGTGCCAGCAGCCAAGAACCAGGGGAAGAGACCCAGTACTTC

size: NA
V: TRBV28
J: TRBJ1-2
D: NA
CDR3: CASSLEGGTRYGYTF
DNA: TGTGCCAGCAGTTTAGAGGGGGGCACGAGGTATGGCTACACCTTC

size: NA
V: TRBV9
J: TRBJ1-6
D: NA
CDR3: CASSVTVGREASPLHF
DNA: TGTGCCAGCAGCGTAACCGTCGGCAGGGAGGCTTCACCCCTCCACTTT

size: NA
V: TRBV12-3/TRBV12-4
J: TRBJ1-5
D: NA
CDR3: CASSPHRQPQHF
DNA: TGTGCCAGCAGTCCCCACCGACAGCCCCAGCATTTT

size: few
V: TRBV3-1
J: TRBJ1-2
D: NA
CDR3: CASSQESGQRSYGYTF
DNA: TGTGCCAGCAGCCAAGAATCGGGCCAAAGGAGCTATGGCTACACCTTC

size: few
V: TRBV5-1
J: TRBJ2-3
D: NA
CDR3: CASRPPDSNTDTQYF
DNA: TGCGCCAGCAGGCCCCCGGACTCCAACACAGATACGCAGTATTTT

size: many
V: TRBV6-4
J: TRBJ2-1
D: NA
CDR3: CASSDSGEAQQFF
DNA: TGTGCCAGCAGTGACTCGGGGGAAGCCCAGCAGTTCTTC

size: NA
V: TRBV6-1
J: TRBJ2-7
D: NA
CDR3: CASSVPESYEQYF
DNA: TGTGCCAGCAGTGTCCCAGAGTCCTACGAGCAGTACTTC

size: NA
V: TRBV4-1
J: TRBJ1-6
D: NA
CDR3: CASSQTPGRYNSPLHF
DNA: TGCGCCAGCAGCCAGACTCCGGGACGGTATAATTCACCCCTCCACTTT